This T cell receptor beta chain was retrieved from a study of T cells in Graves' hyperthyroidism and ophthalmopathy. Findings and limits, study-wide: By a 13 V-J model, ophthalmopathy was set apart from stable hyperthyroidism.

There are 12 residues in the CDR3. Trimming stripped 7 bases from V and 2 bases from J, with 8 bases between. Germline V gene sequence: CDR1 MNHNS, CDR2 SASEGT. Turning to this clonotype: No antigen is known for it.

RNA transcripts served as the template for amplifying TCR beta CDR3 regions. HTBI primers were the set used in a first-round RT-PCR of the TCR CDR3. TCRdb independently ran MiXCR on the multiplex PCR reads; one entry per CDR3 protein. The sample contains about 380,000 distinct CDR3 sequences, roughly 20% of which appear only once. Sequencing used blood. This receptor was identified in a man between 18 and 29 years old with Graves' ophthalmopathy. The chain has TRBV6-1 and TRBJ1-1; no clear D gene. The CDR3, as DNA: TGTGCCAGCAACAGACCTAACACTGAAGCTTTCTTT. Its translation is CASNRPNTEAFF.